This T cell receptor beta chain is from a study of T cell changes during pregnancy in multiple sclerosis. Trimming left V 1 base short and J 1 base short, with 10 bases between. CDR1 and CDR2 from the germline V gene are SEHNR and FQNEAQ (reference sequence). CDR3 length equals 15 residues. Here immunoSEQ multiplex PCR was the method, and the copy in TCRdb shows in-frame clones only, minus some. Counted here are almost 20,000 clones, 70% to 90% occurring once; the ten biggest clones make up roughly a fifth. The receptor was derived from a female donor in good health, enrolled as a control in a pregnancy study. V gene TRBV7-9 combines with J gene TRBJ1-2; D gene ambiguous. The source was CD8+ T cells from peripheral blood mononuclear cells, collected after pregnancy. The CDR3 here is CASSLVSPGNYGYTF. The CDR3 coding sequence is TGTGCCAGCAGCTTAGTATCTCCGGGTAACTATGGCTACACCTTC. The full variable domain, rest sourced from reference TRBV7-9 and TRBJ1-2, is DTGVSQNPRHKITKRGQNVTFRCDPISEHNRLYWYRQTLGQGPEFLTYFQNEAQLEKSRLLSDRFSAERPKGSFSTLEIQRTEQGDSAMYLCASSLVSPGNYGYTFGSGTRLTVV.